This note documents a single TCR beta chain sequence. Its antigen remains unidentified. The data were obtained in a study of T-cell reconstitution after alpha-beta-depleted transplantation in children. Study findings and constraints: A year post-transplant, T-cell counts and diversity derived mostly from newly produced T cells. Several patients had high TCRbeta diversity at day 60; it came from surviving recipient T cells and thymic progenitors. Reportedly, only several hundred clones from non-depleted graft cells drove alpha-beta T-cell counts at about two months.

CDR1 DFQATT and CDR2 SNEGSKA come from the germline V gene (reference sequence). The V end was cut by 5 bases, the J end by 4 bases, with 15 bases between. This CDR3 contains 14 residues. Unique molecular identifiers were used to barcode this TCRbeta library. MiXCR, run by TCRdb on the PCR reads, gives a single entry per CDR3 protein. Here the sample spans 530,000 or so distinct CDR3 sequences, 25% to 30% being singletons. This receptor was identified in a boy younger than two with Wiskott-Aldrich syndrome, due to receive a stem cell transplant. The specimen comprised PBMCs, sampled before TCRalphabeta/CD19-depleted stem cell transplant. V usage is TRBV20-1 and J usage is TRBJ2-1; the D call may be TRBD1 or TRBD2 (5 bases each). The CDR3 sequence is CSACRWDEYNEQFF. For the CDR3, the DNA is TGCAGTGCTTGCCGATGGGACGAATACAATGAGCAGTTCTTC.